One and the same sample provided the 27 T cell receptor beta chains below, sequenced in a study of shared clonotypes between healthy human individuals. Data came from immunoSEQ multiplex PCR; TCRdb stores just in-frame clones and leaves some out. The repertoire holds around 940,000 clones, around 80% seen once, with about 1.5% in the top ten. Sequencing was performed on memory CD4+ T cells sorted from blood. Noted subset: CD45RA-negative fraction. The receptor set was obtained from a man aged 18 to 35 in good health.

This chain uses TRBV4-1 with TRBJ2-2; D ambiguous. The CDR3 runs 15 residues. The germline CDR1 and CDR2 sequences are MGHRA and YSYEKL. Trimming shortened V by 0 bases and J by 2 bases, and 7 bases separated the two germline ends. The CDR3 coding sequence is TGCGCCAGCAGCCAAGAACCCGCCAACACCGGGGAGCTGTTTTTT. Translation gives CASSQEPANTGELFF.

CDR3 amino acids: CASTSWDRPYEQYF. DNA of the CDR3: TGCGCCAGCACCTCCTGGGACAGACCCTACGAGCAGTACTTC. This chain uses TRBV4-1 with TRBJ2-7; 7 bases agree with TRBD1. CDR3 length: 14 residues. Germline CDR1 reads MGHRA; CDR2 reads YSYEKL. J gave up 2 bases and V 7 bases, and 8 bases lay outside the gene matches.

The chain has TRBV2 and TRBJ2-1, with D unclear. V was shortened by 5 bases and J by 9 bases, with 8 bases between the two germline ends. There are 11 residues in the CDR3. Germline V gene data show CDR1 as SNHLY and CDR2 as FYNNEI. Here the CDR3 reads CASSREVEQFF. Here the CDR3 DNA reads TGTGCCAGCAGTCGAGAGGTTGAGCAGTTCTTC.

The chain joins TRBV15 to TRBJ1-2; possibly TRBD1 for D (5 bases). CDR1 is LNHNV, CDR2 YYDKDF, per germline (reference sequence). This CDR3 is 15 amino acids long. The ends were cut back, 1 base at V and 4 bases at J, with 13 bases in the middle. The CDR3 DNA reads TGTGCCACCAGCAGAGGGGGCAATTCTGGCTATGGCTACACCTTC. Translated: CATSRGGNSGYGYTF.

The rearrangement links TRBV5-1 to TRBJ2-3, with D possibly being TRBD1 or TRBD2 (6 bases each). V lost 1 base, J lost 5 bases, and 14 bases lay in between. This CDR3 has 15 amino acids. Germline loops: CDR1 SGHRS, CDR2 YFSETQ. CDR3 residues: CASSLSRQEGDTQYF. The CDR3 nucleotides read TGCGCCAGCAGCTTGTCCCGACAGGAGGGAGATACGCAGTATTTT.

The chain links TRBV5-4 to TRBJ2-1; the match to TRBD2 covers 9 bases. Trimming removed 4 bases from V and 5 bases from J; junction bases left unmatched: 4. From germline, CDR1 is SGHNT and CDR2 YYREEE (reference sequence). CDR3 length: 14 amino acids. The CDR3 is CASSAIAGDNEQFF. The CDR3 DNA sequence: TGTGCCAGCAGCGCAATAGCGGGGGACAATGAGCAGTTCTTC.

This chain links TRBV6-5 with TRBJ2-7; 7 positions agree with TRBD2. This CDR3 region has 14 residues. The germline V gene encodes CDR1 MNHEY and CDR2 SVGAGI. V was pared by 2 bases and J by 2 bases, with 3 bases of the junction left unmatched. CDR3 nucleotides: TGTGCCAGCAGTTACGCGGGGGTTGCCTACGAGCAGTACTTC. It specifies CASSYAGVAYEQYF.

CDR3 residues: CASRLSGLSGANVLTF. The CDR3 DNA reads TGTGCCAGCAGGCTTAGCGGACTTTCTGGGGCCAACGTCCTGACTTTC. The chain carries TRBV9 and TRBJ2-6, with D possibly matching TRBD2 (6 bases). Germline V gene sequence: CDR1 SGDLS, CDR2 YYNGEE. The CDR3 is 16 amino acids. Trimming took 5 bases from V and 1 from J, leaving 13 bases between them.

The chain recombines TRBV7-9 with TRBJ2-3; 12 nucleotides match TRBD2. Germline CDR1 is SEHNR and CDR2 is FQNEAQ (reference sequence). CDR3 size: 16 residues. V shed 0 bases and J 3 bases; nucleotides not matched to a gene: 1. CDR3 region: CASSLATSGGTDTQYF. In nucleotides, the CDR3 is TGTGCCAGCAGCTTAGCGACTAGCGGGGGTACAGATACGCAGTATTTT.

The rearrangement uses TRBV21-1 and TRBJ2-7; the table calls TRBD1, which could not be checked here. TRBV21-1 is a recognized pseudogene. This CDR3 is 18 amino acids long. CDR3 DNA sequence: TGTGCCAGCAGCAAACTCCCTCAGGGGGAGTCCTTATTTTACGAGCAGTACTTC. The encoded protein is CASSKLPQGESLFYEQYF.

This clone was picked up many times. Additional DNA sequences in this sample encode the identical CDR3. This CDR3 is CAISESGSQETQYF. The CDR3 DNA sequence: TGTGCCATCAGTGAGTCGGGCAGCCAAGAGACCCAGTACTTC. This sequence joins TRBV10-3 and TRBJ2-5; D is ambiguous. The germline V and J ends were trimmed by 0 bases and 1 base, with 6 bases remaining between them. This CDR3 has 14 residues. Germline loops: CDR1 ENHRY, CDR2 SYGVKD.

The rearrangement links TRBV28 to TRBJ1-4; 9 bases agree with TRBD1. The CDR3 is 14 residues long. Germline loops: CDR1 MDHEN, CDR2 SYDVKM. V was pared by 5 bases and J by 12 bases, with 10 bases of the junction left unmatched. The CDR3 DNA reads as TGTGCCAGCAGTACGCTACAGGGGGCGCGGGAACTGTTTTTT. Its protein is CASSTLQGARELFF.

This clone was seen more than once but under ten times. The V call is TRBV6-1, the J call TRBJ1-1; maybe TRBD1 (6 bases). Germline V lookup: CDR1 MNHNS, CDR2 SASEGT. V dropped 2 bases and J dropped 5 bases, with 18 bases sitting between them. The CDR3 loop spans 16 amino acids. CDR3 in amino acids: CASSEWVDWGLTEAFF. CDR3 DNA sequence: TGTGCCAGCAGTGAATGGGTTGATTGGGGGCTTACTGAAGCTTTCTTT.

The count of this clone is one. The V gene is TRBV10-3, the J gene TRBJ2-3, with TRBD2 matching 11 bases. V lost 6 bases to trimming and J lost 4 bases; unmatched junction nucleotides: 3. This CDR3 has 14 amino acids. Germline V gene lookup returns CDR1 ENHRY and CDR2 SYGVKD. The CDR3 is CAIRASGGPDTQYF. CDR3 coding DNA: TGTGCCATCAGGGCTAGCGGGGGGCCAGATACGCAGTATTTT.

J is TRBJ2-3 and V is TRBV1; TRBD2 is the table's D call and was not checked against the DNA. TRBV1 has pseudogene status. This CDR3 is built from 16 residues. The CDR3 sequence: CTSSPTSGRRADTQYF. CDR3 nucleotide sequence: TGCACCAGCAGCCCGACTAGCGGGAGGAGGGCAGATACGCAGTATTTT.

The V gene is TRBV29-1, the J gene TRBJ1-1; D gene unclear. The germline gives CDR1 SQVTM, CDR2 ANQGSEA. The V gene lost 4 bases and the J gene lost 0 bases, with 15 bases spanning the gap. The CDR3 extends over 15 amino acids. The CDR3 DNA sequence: TGCAGCGTTGTACAATTCTCTATCATGAACACTGAAGCTTTCTTT. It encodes CSVVQFSIMNTEAFF.

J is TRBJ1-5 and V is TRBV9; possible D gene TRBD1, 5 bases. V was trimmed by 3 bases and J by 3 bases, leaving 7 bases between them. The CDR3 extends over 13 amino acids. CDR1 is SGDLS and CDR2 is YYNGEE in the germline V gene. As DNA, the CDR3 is TGTGCCAGCAGCGCCGGACACAATCAGCCCCAGCATTTT. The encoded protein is CASSAGHNQPQHF.

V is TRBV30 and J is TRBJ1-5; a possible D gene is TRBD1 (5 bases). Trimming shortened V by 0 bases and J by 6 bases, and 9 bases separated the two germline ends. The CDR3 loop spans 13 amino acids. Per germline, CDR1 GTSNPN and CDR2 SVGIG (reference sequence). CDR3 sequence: CAWSVGGFQPQHF. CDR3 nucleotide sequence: TGTGCCTGGAGTGTCGGGGGGTTTCAGCCCCAGCATTTT.

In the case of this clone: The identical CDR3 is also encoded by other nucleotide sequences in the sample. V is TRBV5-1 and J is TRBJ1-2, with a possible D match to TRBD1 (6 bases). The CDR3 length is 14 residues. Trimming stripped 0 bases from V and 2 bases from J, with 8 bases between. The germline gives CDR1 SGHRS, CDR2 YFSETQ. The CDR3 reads CASSLDQGNYGYTF. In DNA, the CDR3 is TGCGCCAGCAGCTTGGACCAGGGGAACTATGGCTACACCTTC.

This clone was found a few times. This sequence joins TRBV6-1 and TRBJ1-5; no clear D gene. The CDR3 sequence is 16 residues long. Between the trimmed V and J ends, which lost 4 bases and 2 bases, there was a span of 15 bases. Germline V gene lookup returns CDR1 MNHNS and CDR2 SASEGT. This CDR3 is CASSGGGWGGNQPQHF. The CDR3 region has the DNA TGTGCCAGCAGTGGAGGAGGGTGGGGTGGCAATCAGCCCCAGCATTTT.

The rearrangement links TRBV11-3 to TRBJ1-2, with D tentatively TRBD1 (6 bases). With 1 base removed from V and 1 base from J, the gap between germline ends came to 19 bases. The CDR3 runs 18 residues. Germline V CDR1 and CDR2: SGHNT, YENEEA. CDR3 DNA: TGTGCCAGCAGCTTAGCCGTCGGTGGGGGGCAAGTTAACTATGGCTACACCTTC. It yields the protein CASSLAVGGGQVNYGYTF.

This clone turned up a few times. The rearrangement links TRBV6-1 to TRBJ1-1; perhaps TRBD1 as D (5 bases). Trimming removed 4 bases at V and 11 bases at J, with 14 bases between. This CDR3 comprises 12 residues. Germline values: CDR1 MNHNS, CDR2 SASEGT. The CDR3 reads CASSVSGLRAFF. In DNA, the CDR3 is TGTGCCAGCAGTGTGTCGGGGCTCCGGGCTTTCTTT.

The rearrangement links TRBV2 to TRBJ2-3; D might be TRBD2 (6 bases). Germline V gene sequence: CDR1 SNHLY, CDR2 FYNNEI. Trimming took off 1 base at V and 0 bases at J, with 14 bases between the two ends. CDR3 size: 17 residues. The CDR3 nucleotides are TGTGCCAGCAGTGAAGAGTCGGGCGGGGCCAGCACAGATACGCAGTATTTT. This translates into CASSEESGGASTDTQYF. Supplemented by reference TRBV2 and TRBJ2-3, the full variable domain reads EPEVTQTPSHQVTQMGQEVILRCVPISNHLYFYWYRQILGQKVEFLVSFYNNEISEKSEIFDDQFSVERPDGSNFTLKIRSTKLEDSAMYFCASSEESGGASTDTQYFGPGTRLTVL.

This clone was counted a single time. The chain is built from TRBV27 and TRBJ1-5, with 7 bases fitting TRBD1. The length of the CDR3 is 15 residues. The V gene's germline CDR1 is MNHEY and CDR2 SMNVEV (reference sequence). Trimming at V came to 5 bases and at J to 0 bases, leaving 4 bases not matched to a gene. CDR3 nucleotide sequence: TGTGCCAGCAGTCGACAGGGTTATAGCAATCAGCCCCAGCATTTT. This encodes CASSRQGYSNQPQHF.

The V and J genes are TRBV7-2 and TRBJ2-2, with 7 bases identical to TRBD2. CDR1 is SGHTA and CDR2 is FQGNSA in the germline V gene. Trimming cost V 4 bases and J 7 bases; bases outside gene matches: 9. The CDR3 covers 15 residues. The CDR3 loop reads CASSWGGSWSGELFF. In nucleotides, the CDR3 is TGTGCCAGCAGCTGGGGCGGGAGTTGGAGCGGGGAGCTGTTTTTT.

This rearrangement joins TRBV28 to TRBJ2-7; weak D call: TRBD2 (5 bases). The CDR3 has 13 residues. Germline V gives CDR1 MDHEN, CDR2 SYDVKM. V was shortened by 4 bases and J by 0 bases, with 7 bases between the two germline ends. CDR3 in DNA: TGTGCCAGCAGTTACCGGGACTCCTACGAGCAGTACTTC. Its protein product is CASSYRDSYEQYF.

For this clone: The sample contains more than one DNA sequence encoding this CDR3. The CDR3 spells CAWSGETQYF. Here the CDR3 DNA reads TGTGCCTGGAGTGGAGAGACCCAGTACTTC. This chain links TRBV30 with TRBJ2-5; the D is unclear. V lost 1 base and J lost 4, with 1 base in between. The CDR3 contains 10 residues. Germline CDR1 GTSNPN, CDR2 SVGIG (reference sequence).